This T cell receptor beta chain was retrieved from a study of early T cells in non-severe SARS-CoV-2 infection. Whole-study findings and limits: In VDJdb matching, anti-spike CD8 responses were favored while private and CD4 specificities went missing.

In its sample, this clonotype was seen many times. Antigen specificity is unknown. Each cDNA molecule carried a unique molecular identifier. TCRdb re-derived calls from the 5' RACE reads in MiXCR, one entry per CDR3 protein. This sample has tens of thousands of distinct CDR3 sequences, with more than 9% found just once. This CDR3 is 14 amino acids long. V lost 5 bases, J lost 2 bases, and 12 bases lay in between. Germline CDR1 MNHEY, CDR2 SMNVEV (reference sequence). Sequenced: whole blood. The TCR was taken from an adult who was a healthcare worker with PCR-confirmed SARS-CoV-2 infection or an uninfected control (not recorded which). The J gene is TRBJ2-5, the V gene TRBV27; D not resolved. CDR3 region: CASSILGSQETQYF. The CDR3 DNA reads TGTGCCAGCAGTATTCTCGGGTCACAAGAGACCCAGTACTTC.